The T cell receptor beta chain described here comes from a study of radiotherapy plus CTLA-4 blockade in lung cancer. In the study overall: Disease control was present in around a third of patients, and objective responses in about 18%. Study outcomes and limitations: The study found tumor-derived TCR clones expanded in blood after radiotherapy plus ipilimumab. Per reports, early blood T cell clone dynamics, plus interferon-beta, forecast response most strongly.

Clones were sequenced by immunoSEQ multiplex PCR, and TCRdb holds only the in-frame ones, with some missing. Counted here are 26,000 or so clones, around three quarters occurring once; the ten biggest clones make up over 15%. Losses at the gene ends were 1 base for V and 1 base for J; bases not matched to a gene: 9. The germline gives CDR1 SQVTM, CDR2 ANQGSEA. This CDR3 is built from 17 residues. Notes on this clone: Its antigen is unknown.

The V call is TRBV29-1, the J call TRBJ2-5; 10 nucleotides match TRBD2. This specimen was peripheral blood, taken from a patient treated with radiotherapy plus ipilimumab. The sequence was collected from a human donor with non-small cell lung cancer that progressed on radiotherapy plus ipilimumab. This CDR3 is CSVEGLQTSGLQETQYF. The DNA of the CDR3 is TGCAGCGTTGAAGGACTGCAGACTAGCGGGCTCCAAGAGACCCAGTACTTC.